This TCR beta chain is from a study of blood T cell repertoires in COVID-19. Original analysis: Researchers report that nucleated cell counts were estimated from reference gene primer amplification. Repertoires were generated with immunoSEQ multiplex PCR, while TCRdb's copy carries only in-frame clones and drops some. V, J and clone size were drawn from that table, and D and trimming were deduced from the DNA. The table records about 430,000 clones, 85% to 90% of them present only once. This CDR3 is 16 amino acids long. Germline lookup yields CDR1 SEHNR and CDR2 FQNEAQ (reference sequence). With 4 bases clipped from V and 4 bases from J, the junction kept 8 bases outside the gene matches. This clone was found a few times.

The rearrangement joins TRBV7-9 to TRBJ1-2; 11 nucleotides agree with TRBD1. The specimen sequenced was peripheral blood. This receptor was obtained from a man aged 18-30 years with COVID-19, enrolled during active disease. This CDR3 reads CASSSLGQGASYGYTF. CDR3 in DNA: TGTGCCAGCAGCTCCCTCGGACAGGGGGCATCCTATGGCTACACCTTC.